These 17 T cell receptor beta chains share one sample of origin, sequenced in a study of human T cells and chemical hapten exposure. Noted time point: healthy volunteer bleed at 2 weeks. Extraction of total RNA was performed on unfractionated whole blood. TCRdb called the RACE reads again in MiXCR, with one record for every CDR3 protein. The top ten clones hold under 2% of a sample with some 120,000 distinct CDR3 sequences, about 9% of them seen once. Input material: whole blood. The receptors come from a male donor in good health. Some clones in this sample may be carry-over from other donors' samples.

Ten or more counts support this clonotype. The chain has TRBV12-3 or TRBV12-4 and TRBJ2-7; 7 bases are a match to TRBD2. V shed 6 bases, J shed 2 bases, and the junction held 7 bases outside the gene matches. This CDR3 comprises 14 residues. The CDR3 region has the DNA TGTGCCAGCAGAAAAGCGGGATCCGCCTACGAGCAGTACTTC. Amino acid sequence: CASRKAGSAYEQYF.

J is TRBJ2-7 and V is TRBV10-3, with a possible D match to TRBD2 (6 bases). V lost 3 bases and J 6 bases, leaving 6 bases between the germline ends. CDR1 and CDR2 (germline): ENHRY, SYGVKD. The CDR3 consists of 11 residues. This CDR3 is CAISELAEQYF. As DNA, the CDR3 is TGTGCCATCAGTGAACTAGCCGAGCAGTACTTC.

This clonotype occurred a few times. The chain uses TRBV19 and TRBJ2-7; 8 bases match TRBD2. J gave up 0 bases and V 1 base, and 2 bases lay outside the gene matches. The CDR3 totals 15 residues. The germline V gene encodes CDR1 LNHDA and CDR2 SQIVND (reference sequence). In DNA, the CDR3 is TGTGCCAGTAGTATAGGGAGCGGGAGCTCCTACGAGCAGTACTTC. This translates into CASSIGSGSSYEQYF. Looking up the rest from reference TRBV19 and TRBJ2-7 gives the full variable domain: DGGITQSPKYLFRKEGQNVTLSCEQNLNHDAMYWYRQDPGQGLRLIYYSQIVNDFQKGDIAEGYSVSREKKESFPLTVTSAQKNPTAFYLCASSIGSGSSYEQYFGPGTRLTVT.

The chain recombines TRBV27 with TRBJ2-7; D possibly corresponds to TRBD1 (6 bases). The germline V gene has CDR1 MNHEY and CDR2 SMNVEV (reference sequence). Trimming pared 0 bases from V and 5 bases from J, leaving 26 bases between. The CDR3 has 19 amino acids. The CDR3 DNA reads as TGTGCCAGCAGTTTATCGATTTTAGGTCTGGCGGGCAGGGGCGACGAGCAGTACTTC. Translating it yields CASSLSILGLAGRGDEQYF.

The genes are TRBV29-1 and TRBJ1-5; D perhaps matches TRBD1 (5 bases). The V end was cut by 7 bases, the J end by 1 base, with 11 bases between. Germline CDR1 reads SQVTM; CDR2 reads ANQGSEA. CDR3 size: 13 residues. The CDR3 loop reads CSAGGVSNQPQHF. CDR3 coding DNA: TGCAGCGCTGGGGGGGTGAGCAATCAGCCCCAGCATTTT.

In this sample, this clonotype turned up many times. V is TRBV20-1 and J is TRBJ2-7, with TRBD2 matching 7 bases. The CDR3 extends over 16 amino acids. CDR1 and CDR2 from the germline V gene are DFQATT and SNEGSKA (reference sequence). Trimming cost V 4 bases and J 3 bases; bases outside gene matches: 15. The CDR3 loop is CSATTSWPGLHYEQYF. The CDR3 DNA is TGCAGTGCTACCACCTCCTGGCCGGGACTACACTACGAGCAGTACTTC.

Many counts were recorded for this clonotype. The chain uses TRBV5-1 and TRBJ1-3; D not resolved. Trimming took 0 bases from V and 4 from J, leaving 8 bases between them. Germline V gene sequence: CDR1 SGHRS, CDR2 YFSETQ. The CDR3 length is 14 residues. The CDR3 coding sequence is TGCGCCAGCAGCTTGGCGGAGACGGGAAACACCATATATTTT. Protein: CASSLAETGNTIYF. Looking up the rest from reference TRBV5-1 and TRBJ1-3 gives the full variable domain: KAGVTQTPRYLIKTRGQQVTLSCSPISGHRSVSWYQQTPGQGLQFLFEYFSETQRNKGNFPGRFSGRQFSNSRSEMNVSTLELGDSALYLCASSLAETGNTIYFGEGSWLTVV.

This clonotype was recorded at least ten times. The chain employs TRBV7-8 and TRBJ1-1; TRBD1 matches 10 bases. The CDR3 loop spans 16 amino acids. V gave up 2 bases and J gave up 0 bases; unmatched junction bases: 3. Germline CDR1 reads SGHVS; CDR2 reads FQNEAQ. CDR3 DNA sequence: TGTGCCAGCAGCTTAAGACAGGGGGCCCTGAACACTGAAGCTTTCTTT. Residues: CASSLRQGALNTEAFF.

V usage is TRBV6-5 and J usage is TRBJ1-4; 9 bases fit TRBD1. Germline lookup yields CDR1 MNHEY and CDR2 SVGAGI. The CDR3 sequence is 16 residues long. J gave up 3 bases and V 5 bases, and 7 bases lay outside the gene matches. CDR3 DNA: TGTGCCAGCAGTCCCAATCGGGACAGGGCTAATGAAAAACTGTTTTTT. This gives the protein CASSPNRDRANEKLFF.

This clonotype was recorded a few times. The gene calls are TRBV7-3 and TRBJ1-1; the match to TRBD1 covers 9 bases. Losses at the gene ends were 5 bases for V and 5 bases for J; bases not matched to a gene: 6. CDR1 and CDR2 from the germline V gene are SGHTA and FQGTGA. The length of the CDR3 is 14 residues. The CDR3 loop is CASSVDRGVTEAFF. DNA for the CDR3: TGTGCCAGCAGCGTCGACAGGGGGGTAACTGAAGCTTTCTTT.

This clonotype was seen a few times. This chain uses TRBV29-1 with TRBJ2-1, with D hard to call. The germline gives CDR1 SQVTM, CDR2 ANQGSEA. V was clipped by 4 bases and J by 0 bases, with 7 bases between them. CDR3 length equals 13 residues. For the CDR3, the DNA is TGCAGCGTTGTTCCCGTCTCCTACAATGAGCAGTTCTTC. It translates to CSVVPVSYNEQFF.

The chain employs TRBV12-3 or TRBV12-4 and TRBJ2-7; possibly TRBD1 for D (6 bases). With 6 bases removed from V and 3 bases from J, the gap between germline ends came to 18 bases. The CDR3 is 15 amino acids. CDR3 loop: CASSPGTNPFYEQYF. The DNA for the CDR3 is TGTGCCAGCAGCCCCGGGACAAACCCCTTCTACGAGCAGTACTTC.

This clonotype has only a few counts. The chain employs TRBV5-5 and TRBJ2-6, with D possibly TRBD2 on 6 matching bases. Trimming stripped 0 bases from V and 4 bases from J, with 11 bases between. The CDR3 spans 16 residues. Germline loops: CDR1 SGHKS, CDR2 YYEKEE (reference sequence). In DNA, the CDR3 is TGTGCCAGCAGCTTGGCGGAGGGGACCGGGGCCAACGTCCTGACTTTC. Its protein is CASSLAEGTGANVLTF.

This clonotype came up a few times. The chain links TRBV7-9 to TRBJ2-3; a possible D gene is TRBD2 (6 bases). Trimming took off 5 bases at V and 7 bases at J, with 28 bases between the two ends. The CDR3 consists of 18 residues. Per the germline V gene, CDR1 is SEHNR and CDR2 is FQNEAQ (reference sequence). This chain's CDR3 is CASSPARDFLLVGNTQYF. CDR3 coding DNA: TGTGCCAGCAGCCCAGCCCGGGACTTTCTTTTGGTGGGAAATACGCAGTATTTT.

This clonotype was seen more than once but under ten times. This chain joins TRBV2 and TRBJ2-2, with D unclear. V dropped 1 base and J dropped 6 bases, with 12 bases sitting between them. From germline, CDR1 is SNHLY and CDR2 FYNNEI. The CDR3 contains 15 residues. CDR3 coding DNA: TGTGCCAGCAGTGAAGGGACCCTGACGGCCGGGGAGCTGTTTTTT. Residues: CASSEGTLTAGELFF.

This clonotype was found a few times. This sequence joins TRBV7-9 and TRBJ2-7; D is ambiguous. The V gene's germline CDR1 is SEHNR and CDR2 FQNEAQ (reference sequence). V gave up 5 bases and J gave up 3 bases, with 11 bases separating them. The CDR3 is made up of 13 amino acids. CDR3 nucleotide sequence: TGTGCCAGCAGCCCAAACCGGGTCTACGAGCAGTACTTC. It specifies CASSPNRVYEQYF.

The V gene is TRBV6-2 or TRBV6-3, the J gene TRBJ2-7; 9 positions agree with TRBD1. V shed 6 bases and J 2 bases; nucleotides not matched to a gene: 8. Germline V gives CDR1 MNHEY, CDR2 SVGEGT. The CDR3 is made up of 15 amino acids. The CDR3 nucleotides are TGTGCCAGCAGACGGACAGGGGTAGGCACCTACGAGCAGTACTTC. Translated: CASRRTGVGTYEQYF.